Listed here is a single T cell receptor (beta chain). Its antigen is as yet unknown. The sample is drawn from a study of CD8 T cells in ankylosing spondylitis. Whole-study findings and limits: One TCR beta motif, made up of eight highly homologous variants, appeared characteristic of ankylosing spondylitis blood.

This CDR3 is built from 13 residues. After removal of 6 bases from V and 8 bases from J, the junction contained 5 bases not matched to a gene. Germline CDR1 reads SNHLY; CDR2 reads FYNNEI. TCRdb re-derived calls from the 5' RACE reads in MiXCR, one entry per CDR3 protein. Of 750,000 to 850,000 distinct CDR3 sequences in the sample, roughly 10% were seen once. This chain joins TRBV2 and TRBJ2-4; 9 bases line up with TRBD2. This sequence was found in a male donor with ankylosing spondylitis. The sample comprised blood, either unsorted or a sorted T cell fraction (not recorded which). The CDR3 DNA reads as TGTGCCAGCAGAGCTAGCGGGACAGACATTCAGTACTTC. It translates to CASRASGTDIQYF.